By share, the clone carrying this TCR beta chain ranks as medium-sized. MiXCR, run by TCRdb on the PCR reads, gives a single entry per CDR3 protein. The table includes fewer than 5,500 distinct CDR3 sequences, under 15% detected once. The data were taken from a study of CXCR3 chemokines and chemotherapy response in bladder cancer. Germline V gene sequence: CDR1 SEHNR, CDR2 FQNEAQ (reference sequence). CDR3 length: 16 amino acids. With 5 bases removed from V and 3 bases from J, the gap between germline ends came to 19 bases. The receptor comes from a human donor with bladder cancer that responded to neoadjuvant chemotherapy. This specimen was taken from a patient whose treatment included neoadjuvant chemotherapy. This chain uses TRBV7-9 with TRBJ1-2; D unclear. The CDR3 DNA follows: TGTGCCAGCAGCATTGCTCGGGCCGGCGGGGACTATGGCTACACCTTC. Encoded protein: CASSIARAGGDYGYTF.